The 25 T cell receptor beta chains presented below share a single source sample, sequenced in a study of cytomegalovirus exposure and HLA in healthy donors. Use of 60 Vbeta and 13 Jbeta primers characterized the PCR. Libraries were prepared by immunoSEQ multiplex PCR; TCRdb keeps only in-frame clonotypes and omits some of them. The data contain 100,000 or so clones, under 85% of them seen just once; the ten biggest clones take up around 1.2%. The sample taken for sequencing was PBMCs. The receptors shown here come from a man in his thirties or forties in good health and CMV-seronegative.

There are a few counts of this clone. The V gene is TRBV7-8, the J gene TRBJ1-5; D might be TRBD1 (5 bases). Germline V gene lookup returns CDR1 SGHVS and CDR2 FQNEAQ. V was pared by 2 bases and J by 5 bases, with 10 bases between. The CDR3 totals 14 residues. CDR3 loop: CASSLQGRDQPQHF. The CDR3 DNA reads TGTGCCAGCAGCTTACAGGGAAGGGATCAGCCCCAGCATTTT.

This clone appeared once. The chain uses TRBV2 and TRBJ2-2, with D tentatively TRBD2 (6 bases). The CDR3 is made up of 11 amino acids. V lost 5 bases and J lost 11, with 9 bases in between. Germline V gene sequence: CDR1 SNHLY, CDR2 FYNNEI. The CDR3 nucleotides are TGTGCCAGCAGTTATAGCGGCGAGCTGTTTTTT. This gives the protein CASSYSGELFF. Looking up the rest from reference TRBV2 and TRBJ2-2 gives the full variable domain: EPEVTQTPSHQVTQMGQEVILRCVPISNHLYFYWYRQILGQKVEFLVSFYNNEISEKSEIFDDQFSVERPDGSNFTLKIRSTKLEDSAMYFCASSYSGELFFGEGSRLTVL.

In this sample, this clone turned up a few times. CDR3 amino acids: CASSLGQAGPGELFF. The CDR3 bases are TGTGCCAGCAGCTTGGGACAGGCTGGACCCGGGGAGCTGTTTTTT. This chain connects TRBV5-4 to TRBJ2-2, with TRBD1 as a possible D gene (6 bases). CDR1 is SGHNT and CDR2 is YYREEE in the germline V gene (reference sequence). The ends were cut back, 0 bases at V and 6 bases at J, with 12 bases in the middle. The CDR3 has 15 residues. The variable domain in full, completed from reference TRBV5-4 and TRBJ2-2, reads ETGVTQSPTHLIKTRGQQVTLRCSSQSGHNTVSWYQQALGQGPQFIFQYYREEENGRGNFPPRFSGLQFPNYSSELNVNALELDDSALYLCASSLGQAGPGELFFGEGSRLTVL.

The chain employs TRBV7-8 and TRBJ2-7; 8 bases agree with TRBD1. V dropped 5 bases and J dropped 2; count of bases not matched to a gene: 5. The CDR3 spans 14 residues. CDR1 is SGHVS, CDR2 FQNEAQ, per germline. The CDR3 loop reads CASSRRQGPYEQYF. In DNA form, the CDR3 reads TGTGCCAGCAGCAGGCGACAGGGGCCCTACGAGCAGTACTTC. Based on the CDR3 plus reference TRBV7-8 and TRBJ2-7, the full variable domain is GAGVSQSPRYKVAKRGQDVALRCDPISGHVSLFWYQQALGQGPEFLTYFQNEAQLDKSGLPSDRFFAERPEGSVSTLKIQRTQQEDSAVYLCASSRRQGPYEQYFGPGTRLTVT.

The CDR3 bases are TGTGCCAGCAGTGGACCCCAGGGCTACGAGCAGTACTTC. Translating gives CASSGPQGYEQYF. The chain couples TRBV6-1 to TRBJ2-5; possibly TRBD1 for D (5 bases). Matching the DNA end better, TRBJ2-7 makes the J call doubtful. Germline V lookup: CDR1 MNHNS, CDR2 SASEGT. This CDR3 region has 13 residues.

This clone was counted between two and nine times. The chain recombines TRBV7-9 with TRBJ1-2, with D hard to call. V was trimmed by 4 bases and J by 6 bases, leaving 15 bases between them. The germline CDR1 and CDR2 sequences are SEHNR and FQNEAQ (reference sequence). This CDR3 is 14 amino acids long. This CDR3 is CASSYSTSPNGYTF. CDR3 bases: TGTGCCAGCAGCTACTCAACGTCGCCCAATGGCTACACCTTC.

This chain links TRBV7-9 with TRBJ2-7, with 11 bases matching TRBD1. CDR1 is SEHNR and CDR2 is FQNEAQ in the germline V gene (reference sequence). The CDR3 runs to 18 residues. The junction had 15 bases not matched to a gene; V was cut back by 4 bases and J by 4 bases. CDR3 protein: CASSSRGLTRDRGYEQYF. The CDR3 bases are TGTGCCAGCAGCTCTAGGGGACTTACTCGGGACAGGGGGTACGAGCAGTACTTC.

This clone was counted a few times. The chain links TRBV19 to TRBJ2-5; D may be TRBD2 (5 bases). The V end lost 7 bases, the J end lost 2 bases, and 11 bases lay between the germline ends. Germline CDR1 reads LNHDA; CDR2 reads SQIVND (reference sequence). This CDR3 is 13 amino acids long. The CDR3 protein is CASIAEVQETQYF. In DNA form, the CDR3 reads TGTGCCAGTATTGCGGAGGTACAAGAGACCCAGTACTTC.

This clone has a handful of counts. CDR3 nucleotide sequence: TGTGCCAGCACTGATAGCGGGAGTCTGAACAATGAGCAGTTCTTC. It is translated as CASTDSGSLNNEQFF. The V gene is TRBV28, the J gene TRBJ2-1, with TRBD2 matching 9 bases. The CDR3 is 15 residues long. The junction had 9 bases not matched to a gene; V was cut back by 7 bases and J by 5 bases. CDR1 is MDHEN and CDR2 is SYDVKM in the germline V gene.

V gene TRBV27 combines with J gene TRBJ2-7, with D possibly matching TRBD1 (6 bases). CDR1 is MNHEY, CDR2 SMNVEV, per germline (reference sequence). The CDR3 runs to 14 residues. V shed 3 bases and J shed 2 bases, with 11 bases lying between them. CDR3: CASSFRDTAYEQYF. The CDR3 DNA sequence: TGTGCCAGCAGTTTCCGGGACACAGCCTACGAGCAGTACTTC.

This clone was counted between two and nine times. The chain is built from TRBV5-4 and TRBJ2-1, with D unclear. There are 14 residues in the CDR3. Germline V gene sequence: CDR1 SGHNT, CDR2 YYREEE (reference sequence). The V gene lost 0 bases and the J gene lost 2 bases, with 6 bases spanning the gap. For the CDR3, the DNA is TGTGCCAGCAGCTTGGCCCTTACCTACAATGAGCAGTTCTTC. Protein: CASSLALTYNEQFF.

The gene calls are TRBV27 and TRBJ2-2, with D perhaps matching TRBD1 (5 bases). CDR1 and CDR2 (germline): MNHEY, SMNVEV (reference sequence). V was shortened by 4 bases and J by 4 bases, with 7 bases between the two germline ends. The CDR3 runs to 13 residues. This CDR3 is CASSWGPTGELFF. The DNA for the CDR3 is TGTGCCAGCAGTTGGGGCCCCACCGGGGAGCTGTTTTTT.

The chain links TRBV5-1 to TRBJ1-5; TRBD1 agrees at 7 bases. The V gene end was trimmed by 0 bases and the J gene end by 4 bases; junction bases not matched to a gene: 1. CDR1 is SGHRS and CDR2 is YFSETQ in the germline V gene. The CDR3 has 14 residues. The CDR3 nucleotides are TGCGCCAGCAGCTTGGGGGACAGAAATCAGCCCCAGCATTTT. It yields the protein CASSLGDRNQPQHF.

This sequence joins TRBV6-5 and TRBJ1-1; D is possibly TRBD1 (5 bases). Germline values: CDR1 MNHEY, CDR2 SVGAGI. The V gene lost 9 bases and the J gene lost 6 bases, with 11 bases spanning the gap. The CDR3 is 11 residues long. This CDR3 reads CASQTVAEAFF. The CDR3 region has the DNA TGTGCCAGTCAGACAGTGGCTGAAGCTTTCTTT.

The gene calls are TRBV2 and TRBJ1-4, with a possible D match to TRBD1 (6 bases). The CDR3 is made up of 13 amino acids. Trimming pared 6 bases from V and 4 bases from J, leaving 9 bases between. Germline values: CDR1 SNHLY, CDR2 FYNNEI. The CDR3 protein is CASRTGINEKLFF. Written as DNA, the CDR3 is TGTGCCAGCAGGACAGGAATTAATGAAAAACTGTTTTTT. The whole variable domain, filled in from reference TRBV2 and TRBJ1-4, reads EPEVTQTPSHQVTQMGQEVILRCVPISNHLYFYWYRQILGQKVEFLVSFYNNEISEKSEIFDDQFSVERPDGSNFTLKIRSTKLEDSAMYFCASRTGINEKLFFGSGTQLSVL.

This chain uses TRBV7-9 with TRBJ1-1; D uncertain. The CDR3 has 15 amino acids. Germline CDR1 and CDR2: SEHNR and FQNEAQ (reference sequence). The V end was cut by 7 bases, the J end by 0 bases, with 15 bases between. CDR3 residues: CASTPGRGMNTEAFF. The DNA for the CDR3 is TGTGCCAGCACCCCCGGGAGAGGGATGAACACTGAAGCTTTCTTT.

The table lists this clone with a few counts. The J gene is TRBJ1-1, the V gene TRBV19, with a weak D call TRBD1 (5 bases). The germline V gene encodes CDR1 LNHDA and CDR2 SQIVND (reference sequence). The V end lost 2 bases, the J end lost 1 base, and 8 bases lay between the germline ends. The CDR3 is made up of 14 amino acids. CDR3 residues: CASSIWGENTEAFF. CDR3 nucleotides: TGTGCCAGTAGTATATGGGGGGAGAACACTGAAGCTTTCTTT.

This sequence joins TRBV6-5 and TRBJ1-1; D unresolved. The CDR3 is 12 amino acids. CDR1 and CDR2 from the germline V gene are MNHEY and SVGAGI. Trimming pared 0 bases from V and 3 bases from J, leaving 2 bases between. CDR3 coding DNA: TGTGCCAGCAGTTACTCCGACACTGAAGCTTTCTTT. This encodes CASSYSDTEAFF.

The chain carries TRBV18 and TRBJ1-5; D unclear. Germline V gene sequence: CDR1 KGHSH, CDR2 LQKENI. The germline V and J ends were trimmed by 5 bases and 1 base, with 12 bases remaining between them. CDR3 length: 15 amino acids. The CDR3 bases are TGTGCCAGCTCAGCCTCCGGGGTAAGCAATCAGCCCCAGCATTTT. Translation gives CASSASGVSNQPQHF.

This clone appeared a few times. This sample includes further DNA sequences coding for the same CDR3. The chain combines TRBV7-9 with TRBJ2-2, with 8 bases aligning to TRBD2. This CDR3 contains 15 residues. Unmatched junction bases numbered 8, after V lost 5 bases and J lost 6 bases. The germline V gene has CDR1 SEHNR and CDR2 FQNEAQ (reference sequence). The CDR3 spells CASSPDSGRPGELFF. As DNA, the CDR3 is TGTGCCAGCAGCCCCGACAGCGGGAGACCCGGGGAGCTGTTTTTT.

The CDR3 sequence is CASSFRVGNQPQHF. DNA for the CDR3: TGTGCCAGCAGTTTCAGGGTTGGAAATCAGCCCCAGCATTTT. The chain joins TRBV27 to TRBJ1-5; D possibly corresponds to TRBD1 (5 bases). CDR3 size: 14 residues. Trimming shortened V by 3 bases and J by 4 bases, and 10 bases separated the two germline ends. Germline CDR1 reads MNHEY; CDR2 reads SMNVEV (reference sequence).

CDR3 loop: CASSQDPAGGTGNEQFF. CDR3 nucleotide sequence: TGCGCCAGCAGCCAAGATCCAGCGGGGGGGACGGGCAATGAGCAGTTCTTC. V usage is TRBV4-3 and J usage is TRBJ2-1; 10 nucleotides line up with TRBD2. The CDR3 sequence is 17 residues long. Losses at the gene ends were 0 bases for V and 6 bases for J; bases not matched to a gene: 8. Germline V CDR1 and CDR2: LGHNA, YSLEER.

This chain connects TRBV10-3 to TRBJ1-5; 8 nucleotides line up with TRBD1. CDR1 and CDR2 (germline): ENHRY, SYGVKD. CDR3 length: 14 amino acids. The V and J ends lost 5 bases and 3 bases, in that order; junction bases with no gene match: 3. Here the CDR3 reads CAISWDRYNQPQHF. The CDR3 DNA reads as TGTGCCATCAGTTGGGACAGGTACAATCAGCCCCAGCATTTT.

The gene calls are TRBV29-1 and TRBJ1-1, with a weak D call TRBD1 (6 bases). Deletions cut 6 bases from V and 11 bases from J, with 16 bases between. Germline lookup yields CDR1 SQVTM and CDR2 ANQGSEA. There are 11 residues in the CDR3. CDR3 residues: CSVSQGRMAFF. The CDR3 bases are TGCAGCGTCTCTCAGGGGCGCATGGCTTTCTTT.

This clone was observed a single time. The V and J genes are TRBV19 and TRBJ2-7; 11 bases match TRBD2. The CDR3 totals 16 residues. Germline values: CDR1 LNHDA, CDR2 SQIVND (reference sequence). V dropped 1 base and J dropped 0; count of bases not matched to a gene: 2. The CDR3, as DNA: TGTGCCAGTAGTATAGCGGGACTAGCGGACTCCTACGAGCAGTACTTC. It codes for CASSIAGLADSYEQYF.